These 30 T cell receptor beta chains share one sample of origin, sequenced in a study of T cell repertoires in cytomegalovirus infection. A single record per CDR3 protein comes from TCRdb applying MiXCR to the reads. The data hold over 250,000 distinct CDR3 sequences, with 20% to 25% observed a single time. Antigens for these TCRs are unknown. The sequencing used cultured PBMCs, collected from culture after CMV antigen stimulation. The receptors originated from a human donor in good health (CMV status not recorded). Some clones in this sample may be carry-over from other donors' samples.

This clonotype occurred a few times. This chain connects TRBV2 to TRBJ1-2; D not certain. Trimming cost V 6 bases and J 1 base, with 18 bases left between them. CDR3 length: 16 amino acids. Germline CDR1 reads SNHLY; CDR2 reads FYNNEI. CDR3 loop: CASSEIGRNINYGYTF. CDR3 coding DNA: TGTGCCAGCAGCGAGATCGGCAGGAACATTAACTATGGCTACACCTTC.

This chain links TRBV6-2 or TRBV6-3 with TRBJ2-3; 7 bases fit TRBD2. The CDR3 totals 18 residues. Trimming at V came to 0 bases and at J to 2 bases, leaving 11 bases not matched to a gene. Germline V gene data show CDR1 as MNHEY and CDR2 as SVGEGT. The CDR3 here is CASSYSEALAVLTDTQYF. For the CDR3, the DNA is TGTGCCAGCAGTTACTCAGAAGCGCTAGCGGTCCTCACAGATACGCAGTATTTT.

The table lists this clonotype with a few counts. The chain links TRBV6-1 to TRBJ2-3; D gene ambiguous. The germline CDR1 and CDR2 sequences are MNHNS and SASEGT. With 6 bases removed from V and 6 bases from J, the gap between germline ends came to 10 bases. There are 12 residues in the CDR3. CDR3 residues: CASRLHTDTQYF. In DNA form, the CDR3 reads TGTGCCAGCAGATTACATACGGATACGCAGTATTTT.

A few counts support this clonotype. V is TRBV7-8 and J is TRBJ2-4; tentative D call: TRBD2 (5 bases). CDR3 length: 13 residues. V was pared by 5 bases and J by 4 bases, with 9 bases between. Germline V gene lookup returns CDR1 SGHVS and CDR2 FQNEAQ. The CDR3 nucleotides read TGTGCCAGCAGCCTAAGCGGTAAAAACATTCAGTACTTC. It codes for CASSLSGKNIQYF.

The chain couples TRBV6-8 to TRBJ1-1, with a weak D call TRBD1 (5 bases). V gave up 7 bases and J gave up 0 bases, with 12 bases separating them. This CDR3 has 14 residues. From germline, CDR1 is MNHGY and CDR2 SAAAGT. CDR3 nucleotide sequence: TGTGCCAGCAAACCGGGACTGATGAACACTGAAGCTTTCTTT. The encoded protein is CASKPGLMNTEAFF.

The gene calls are TRBV12-3 or TRBV12-4 and TRBJ1-5, with D perhaps matching TRBD1 (6 bases). V dropped 6 bases and J dropped 4 bases, with 22 bases sitting between them. CDR3 length equals 17 residues. DNA for the CDR3: TGTGCCAGCAGCCCACCTCGACAGGCGGCGGAGAATCAGCCCCAGCATTTT. It encodes CASSPPRQAAENQPQHF.

This sequence joins TRBV7-2 and TRBJ2-3; D ambiguous. V dropped 5 bases and J dropped 4 bases, with 16 bases sitting between them. The germline gives CDR1 SGHTA, CDR2 FQGNSA. CDR3 length equals 15 residues. Here the CDR3 DNA reads TGTGCCAGCAGCAATAGCTTCCCTAGGGCAGATACGCAGTATTTT. Translating gives CASSNSFPRADTQYF.

The DNA for the CDR3 is TGTGCCAGCAGCCAAAGGGGGGGTGGGAACGAGCAGTACTTC. Amino acids: CASSQRGGGNEQYF. J is TRBJ2-7 and V is TRBV7-8, with D perhaps matching TRBD2 (7 bases). Germline values: CDR1 SGHVS, CDR2 FQNEAQ. The ends were cut back, 5 bases at V and 5 bases at J, with 16 bases in the middle. CDR3 length equals 14 residues.

The chain uses TRBV20-1 and TRBJ1-2; a weak D match, TRBD1 (5 bases). The length of the CDR3 is 13 residues. Germline CDR1 and CDR2: DFQATT and SNEGSKA (reference sequence). Trimming took off 0 bases at V and 7 bases at J, with 12 bases between the two ends. DNA of the CDR3: TGCAGTGCTAGAGATCTGGGGCGCCGTGGCTACACCTTC. Residues: CSARDLGRRGYTF.

CDR3 in DNA: TGTGCCAGCAGCTTGGTAGATGGTGAGCAGTTCTTC. It is translated as CASSLVDGEQFF. This sequence joins TRBV5-4 and TRBJ2-1; D gene ambiguous. In germline, CDR1 is SGHNT, CDR2 YYREEE (reference sequence). The CDR3 contains 12 residues. Trimming shortened V by 0 bases and J by 9 bases, and 7 bases separated the two germline ends.

The chain uses TRBV4-1 and TRBJ2-2; maybe TRBD2 (6 bases). Germline V gene lookup returns CDR1 MGHRA and CDR2 YSYEKL. V lost 3 bases and J 5 bases, leaving 19 bases between the germline ends. The CDR3 runs to 17 residues. Here the CDR3 reads CASSHPPLSGETGELFF. CDR3 DNA sequence: TGCGCCAGCAGCCACCCCCCCCTATCGGGAGAGACCGGGGAGCTGTTTTTT.

This rearrangement joins TRBV6-2 or TRBV6-3 to TRBJ2-5, with a tentative D call TRBD2 (7 bases). Germline V gives CDR1 MNHEY, CDR2 SVGEGT. The CDR3 has 14 residues. V was trimmed by 0 bases and J by 6 bases, leaving 11 bases between them. CDR3 nucleotide sequence: TGTGCCAGCAGTTACTCAGGGGGGGTGAAGACCCAGTACTTC. Its translation: CASSYSGGVKTQYF.

There are a few counts of this clonotype. V usage is TRBV11-1 and J usage is TRBJ2-2; 8 nucleotides agree with TRBD2. Germline V gene lookup returns CDR1 SGHAT and CDR2 FQDESV (reference sequence). The length of the CDR3 is 14 residues. V was clipped by 3 bases and J by 8 bases; unmatched bases: 5. CDR3 residues: CASSLAGGSGELFF. The CDR3 nucleotides read TGTGCCAGCAGCTTGGCGGGGGGCTCTGGGGAGCTGTTTTTT.

This chain uses TRBV10-3 with TRBJ2-7; 8 nucleotides agree with TRBD1. The CDR3 spans 12 residues. Germline-derived CDR1 and CDR2 are ENHRY and SYGVKD. J lost 9 bases, V lost 7 bases, and 8 bases had no gene match. This chain's CDR3 is CAINSRGLGQYV. The CDR3 region has the DNA TGTGCCATCAATTCCAGGGGGCTCGGGCAGTACGTC.

The chain is built from TRBV29-1 and TRBJ2-1, with D unclear. Deletions cut 6 bases from V and 4 bases from J, with 4 bases between. The CDR3 consists of 10 residues. Germline CDR1 and CDR2: SQVTM and ANQGSEA. The chain's CDR3 is CSVGYNEQFF. The CDR3 DNA is TGCAGCGTAGGTTACAATGAGCAGTTCTTC.

The table lists this clonotype with a few counts. The chain employs TRBV2 and TRBJ1-6, with 8 bases aligning to TRBD1. This CDR3 is 17 amino acids long. Germline V gives CDR1 SNHLY, CDR2 FYNNEI. V was clipped by 7 bases and J by 9 bases; unmatched bases: 17. The chain's CDR3 is CASIQGVDRGVGSPLHF. The CDR3 DNA reads TGTGCCAGCATCCAAGGGGTCGACAGGGGAGTAGGTTCACCCCTCCACTTT.

The chain joins TRBV7-9 to TRBJ2-5; 7 bases fit TRBD1. CDR1 SEHNR and CDR2 FQNEAQ come from the germline V gene (reference sequence). CDR3 size: 15 residues. Trimming removed 6 bases from V and 4 bases from J; junction bases left unmatched: 11. CDR3 sequence reads: CASSFGTALTETQYF. CDR3 DNA: TGTGCCAGCAGTTTCGGGACAGCATTGACAGAGACCCAGTACTTC. Full variable domain (rest looked up from reference TRBV7-9 and TRBJ2-5): DTGVSQNPRHKITKRGQNVTFRCDPISEHNRLYWYRQTLGQGPEFLTYFQNEAQLEKSRLLSDRFSAERPKGSFSTLEIQRTEQGDSAMYLCASSFGTALTETQYFGPGTRLLVL.

This clonotype came up once. V is TRBV20-1 and J is TRBJ2-7; 9 bases match TRBD2. With 0 bases clipped from V and 0 bases from J, the junction kept 6 bases outside the gene matches. The CDR3 totals 16 residues. CDR1 is DFQATT and CDR2 is SNEGSKA in the germline V gene (reference sequence). This CDR3 reads CSAREEVAGASYEQYF. In DNA form, the CDR3 reads TGCAGTGCTAGAGAGGAGGTAGCGGGGGCCTCCTACGAGCAGTACTTC.

The V call is TRBV19, the J call TRBJ1-5; D is possibly TRBD1 (5 bases). This CDR3 is 15 amino acids long. Per the germline V gene, CDR1 is LNHDA and CDR2 is SQIVND (reference sequence). V was shortened by 5 bases and J by 0 bases, with 11 bases between the two germline ends. The CDR3 DNA follows: TGTGCCAGTAGTCTGGCAGGGAATAGCAATCAGCCCCAGCATTTT. This codes for CASSLAGNSNQPQHF.

This clonotype appeared a few times. The V call is TRBV15, the J call TRBJ2-5, with D perhaps TRBD1 (6 bases). The CDR3 spans 14 residues. Germline V CDR1 and CDR2: LNHNV, YYDKDF (reference sequence). Trimming pared 0 bases from V and 3 bases from J, leaving 8 bases between. CDR3 nucleotides: TGTGCCACCAGCAGAGAAGACAGGAAAGAGACCCAGTACTTC. Its translation is CATSREDRKETQYF.

This clonotype was found a few times. The V call is TRBV15, the J call TRBJ2-1; TRBD1 is a possible D gene (5 bases). The V gene lost 0 bases and the J gene lost 3 bases, with 18 bases spanning the gap. Per the germline V gene, CDR1 is LNHNV and CDR2 is YYDKDF (reference sequence). The CDR3 consists of 18 residues. For the CDR3, the DNA is TGTGCCACCAGCAGAGATCCCTCGCAGGGTGGGATCTACAATGAGCAGTTCTTC. Translating gives CATSRDPSQGGIYNEQFF.

V and J are TRBV18 and TRBJ2-1, with 10 nucleotides matching TRBD2. J gave up 9 bases and V 4 bases, and 9 bases lay outside the gene matches. From germline, CDR1 is KGHSH and CDR2 LQKENI. This CDR3 is 15 amino acids long. The CDR3 protein is CASSRPSGRMGEQFF. In DNA, the CDR3 is TGTGCCAGCTCACGCCCTAGCGGGAGAATGGGTGAGCAGTTCTTC. The whole variable domain, remainder taken from reference TRBV18 and TRBJ2-1, is NAGVMQNPRHLVRRRGQEARLRCSPMKGHSHVYWYRQLPEEGLKFMVYLQKENIIDESGMPKERFSAEFPKEGPSILRIQQVVRGDSAAYFCASSRPSGRMGEQFFGPGTRLTVL.

This clonotype was seen a handful of times. The V and J genes are TRBV4-3 and TRBJ2-3; D not certain. Between the trimmed V and J ends, which lost 1 base and 4 bases, there was a span of 6 bases. Germline V gene sequence: CDR1 LGHNA, CDR2 YSLEER. The CDR3 loop spans 13 amino acids. The chain's CDR3 is CASSQGGSDTQYF. The CDR3 nucleotides read TGCGCCAGCAGCCAAGGGGGATCAGATACGCAGTATTTT.

J is TRBJ2-1 and V is TRBV9; D gene unclear. The CDR3 runs 15 residues. Per germline, CDR1 SGDLS and CDR2 YYNGEE. V lost 1 base to trimming and J lost 0 bases, with 8 bases between them. CDR3 loop: CASSVSQASYNEQFF. Written as DNA, the CDR3 is TGTGCCAGCAGCGTATCCCAAGCCTCCTACAATGAGCAGTTCTTC.

This clonotype was counted many times. The chain has TRBV10-3 and TRBJ2-1, with 10 bases identical to TRBD1. The trim removed 3 bases at V and 0 bases at J, leaving 17 bases unmatched. The CDR3 covers 21 residues. From germline, CDR1 is ENHRY and CDR2 SYGVKD. CDR3 nucleotides: TGTGCCATCAGTGACTTTCTCGGGACAGGGGCCTCCTCCAGCTCCTACAATGAGCAGTTCTTC. Protein product: CAISDFLGTGASSSSYNEQFF.

This clonotype was detected many times. The J gene is TRBJ2-1, the V gene TRBV7-9; TRBD2 agrees at 7 bases. After removal of 5 bases from V and 8 bases from J, the junction contained 15 bases not matched to a gene. The germline gives CDR1 SEHNR, CDR2 FQNEAQ (reference sequence). The CDR3 has 16 amino acids. CDR3 DNA: TGTGCCAGCAGCCCGGCCCCGGGAGGAGGTCTGGATGAGCAGTTCTTC. It is translated as CASSPAPGGGLDEQFF.

The chain employs TRBV5-4 and TRBJ2-3; the D is unclear. V lost 1 base and J 4 bases, leaving 13 bases between the germline ends. The length of the CDR3 is 15 residues. The V gene's germline CDR1 is SGHNT and CDR2 YYREEE (reference sequence). This chain's CDR3 is CASSLRANGADTQYF. DNA for the CDR3: TGTGCCAGCAGCTTGAGGGCCAATGGGGCAGATACGCAGTATTTT.

This clonotype has ten or more counts. CDR3 sequence reads: CASSLREPGGTEAFF. The DNA for the CDR3 is TGTGCCAGCAGCTTAAGGGAGCCGGGGGGCACTGAAGCTTTCTTT. This chain connects TRBV7-6 to TRBJ1-1, with D tentatively TRBD1 (5 bases). V was pared by 2 bases and J by 4 bases, with 14 bases between. This CDR3 is 15 amino acids long. Germline CDR1 SGHVS, CDR2 FNYEAQ.

J is TRBJ2-3 and V is TRBV4-2, with 9 bases lining up with TRBD1. Germline CDR1 reads LGHNA; CDR2 reads YNFKEQ. This CDR3 spans 14 amino acids. J gave up 5 bases and V 3 bases, and 3 bases lay outside the gene matches. This chain's CDR3 is CASSHDRGEDTQYF. CDR3 nucleotides: TGTGCCAGCAGCCATGACAGGGGGGAAGATACGCAGTATTTT.

This clonotype was seen only a few times. The V gene is TRBV6-2 or TRBV6-3, the J gene TRBJ2-5, with 13 bases aligning to TRBD2. Germline CDR1 is MNHEY and CDR2 is SVGEGT. With 11 bases clipped from V and 5 bases from J, the junction kept 8 bases outside the gene matches. The CDR3 loop spans 14 amino acids. The CDR3 sequence: CAVGTSGDYETQYF. The CDR3 coding sequence is TGTGCCGTTGGGACTAGCGGGGACTACGAGACCCAGTACTTC.